This entry concerns a single T cell receptor (beta chain). This clone was seen only once. What antigen it recognizes has not been identified. No base quality information exists; no much larger clone differs at one position. These data are taken from a study of blood T cell repertoires in COVID-19 (dated by TCRdb to 2020 to 2022). For the wider study: Collaborator samples came from the United States, Italy and Spain and covered acute and convalescent phases of COVID-19. The prospective study material was composed of cDNA or gDNA derived from T cells, B-cell-depleted T cells, or PBMCs. Subjects who had been exposed to COVID-19, were actively infected with it, or had recovered from it provided the deeply sampled blood TCRbeta repertoires that made up the dataset. A freely available public database, intended as a resource for researchers studying the immune response to SARS-CoV-2, is where the repertoires were released. Samples were obtained from the ongoing ImmuneRACE study (first 160 participants) and from 1,254 subjects provided by 6 global collaborators. Sample metadata almost always included a de-identified subject ID, COVID-19 status, age in years and sex. HLA class I and class II types, where available, came from metadata supplied by the sample provider rather than from assay-based typing. Overall results and qualifications from the work: The quantity of clinical and demographic metadata differed by source and by participant and was supplied without curation.

From the germline V gene, CDR1 is SGHRS and CDR2 is YFSETQ. A distance of 11 bases separates the germline ends of V and J, which lose 0 bases and 4 bases respectively. Its CDR3 holds 15 amino acids, cysteine through phenylalanine. The DNA shown is the 45-base CDR3, in frame from base 1. The collaborating institutions used their own protocols to collect whole blood in K2EDTA tubes. For TCRbeta analysis, collaborator samples were shipped as frozen whole blood, as isolated PBMCs, or as DNA extracted from either sample type. The immunoSEQ Assay, a bias-controlled multiplex PCR, was used to amplify TCRbeta CDR3 regions from genomic DNA. The source study handled its data this way. The number of nucleated cells in each sample was estimated from the amplification of reference gene primers within the assay. To quantify the absolute abundance of each unique TCRbeta CDR3 rearrangement, sequence reads were collapsed and filtered. Productive Simpson clonality was computed per sample as the square root of Simpson's diversity index over productive rearrangements. The immuneACCESS repertoire file appears here via TCRdb, limited to in-frame rearrangements. These files lack a portion of the clones; in checked studies, under half of the deficit traces to unresolved V genes, and the cause of the others is not known. Clonal size and the V and J genes are those of that table, whereas D and trimming came from the DNA. For this sample the table gives fewer than 180,000 clones, of which around four fifths were detected only once. More than 2% of the sample goes to the ten largest clones.

The receptor was isolated from a man aged 65 to 79 with acute or convalescent COVID-19. Sample: peripheral blood. The chain is assembled from TRBV5-1 and TRBJ2-1; a tentative D call is TRBD1 (6 bases match). Read as DNA, the sequence is TGCGCCAGCAGCTTGGAGGGGGATTCGTACAATGAGCAGTTCTTC. Translated, this gives CASSLEGDSYNEQFF.